This T cell receptor (beta chain) was sequenced in a study of blood T cell repertoires in COVID-19. V lost 6 bases and J lost 5, with 11 bases in between. The CDR3 covers 14 residues. CDR1 and CDR2 from the germline V gene are LNHDA and SQIVND (reference sequence). The data were produced by immunoSEQ multiplex PCR, yet TCRdb's version contains in-frame clones alone and is incomplete. Of roughly 280,000 clones in the sample, 88% were seen once. Specimen: PBMCs or T cells enriched from blood (not recorded which). The receptor was isolated from a woman between 45 and 60 years old who had recovered from COVID-19. The rearrangement links TRBV19 to TRBJ1-6, with D tentatively TRBD1 (5 bases). This chain's CDR3 is CASRIRGDNSPLHF. CDR3 DNA: TGTGCCAGTAGGATACGGGGGGATAATTCACCCCTCCACTTT.